The 30 T cell receptor beta chains given below trace back to one sample, sequenced in a study of T cell responses to AZD1222 COVID-19 vaccine. Clones were read by immunoSEQ multiplex PCR, and TCRdb kept only the in-frame ones, dropping some. Of roughly 120,000 clones listed, about 85% are singletons. The sample here was peripheral blood, taken on day 0 of AZD1222 vaccination. Receptors originate from an adult in good health.

V gene TRBV21-1 combines with J gene TRBJ1-2; no check of the table's D call, TRBD1, against the DNA was made. TRBV21-1 is tagged as a pseudogene. CDR3 size: 16 residues. CDR3: CASSKGWVRGCYGYTF. CDR3 nucleotide sequence: TGTGCCAGCAGCAAAGGTTGGGTCAGGGGATGCTATGGCTACACCTTC.

V and J are TRBV7-2 and TRBJ1-6, with 7 bases lining up with TRBD1. CDR3 length: 18 residues. V shed 4 bases and J 12 bases; nucleotides not matched to a gene: 21. The germline gives CDR1 SGHTA, CDR2 FQGNSA. This chain's CDR3 is CASSYQPLRQGGFVPLHF. The CDR3, as DNA: TGTGCCAGCAGCTACCAGCCTCTCCGACAGGGTGGGTTTGTACCCCTCCACTTT.

V usage is TRBV7-9 and J usage is TRBJ1-2; weak D call: TRBD1 (5 bases). The V gene lost 4 bases and the J gene lost 4 bases, with 10 bases spanning the gap. Per the germline V gene, CDR1 is SEHNR and CDR2 is FQNEAQ (reference sequence). CDR3 length: 13 amino acids. The CDR3: CASSSPTAYGYTF. CDR3 nucleotide sequence: TGTGCCAGCAGCTCCCCGACAGCCTATGGCTACACCTTC.

The chain is built from TRBV28 and TRBJ1-2, with a tentative D call TRBD1 (6 bases). The germline V gene has CDR1 MDHEN and CDR2 SYDVKM. The CDR3 contains 15 residues. V shed 7 bases and J shed 6 bases, with 21 bases lying between them. CDR3 amino acids: CASTPSGRGFDGYTF. The CDR3 DNA reads as TGTGCCAGCACCCCATCGGGTAGGGGGTTCGATGGCTACACCTTC.

The chain uses TRBV21-1 and TRBJ1-4. TRBV21-1 is a recognized pseudogene. CDR3 length equals 17 residues. CDR3 loop: CASSPTPYSYPREKLFF. CDR3 bases: TGTGCCAGCAGCCCTACACCTTACTCCTACCCTCGTGAAAAACTGTTTTTT.

The rearrangement joins TRBV30 to TRBJ2-7, with D possibly being TRBD1 (5 bases). CDR3 size: 12 residues. Germline V lookup: CDR1 GTSNPN, CDR2 SVGIG (reference sequence). Trimming took 2 bases from V and 3 from J, leaving 8 bases between them. CDR3 region: CAWSPDSYEQYF. The DNA of the CDR3 is TGTGCCTGGAGTCCCGACAGCTACGAGCAGTACTTC.

DNA of the CDR3: TGCGCCAGCAGGGATCAACAGGGGGCGCAGAACACTGAAGCTTTCTTT. Encoded protein: CASRDQQGAQNTEAFF. The V gene is TRBV4-1, the J gene TRBJ1-1; 9 nucleotides align to TRBD1. The CDR3 consists of 16 residues. Germline V gene lookup returns CDR1 MGHRA and CDR2 YSYEKL. V lost 6 bases, J lost 1 base, and 9 bases stayed unmatched.

The chain links TRBV5-1 to TRBJ2-5; 13 nucleotides agree with TRBD2. Germline V gene data show CDR1 as SGHRS and CDR2 as YFSETQ. The CDR3 spans 16 residues. V was clipped by 2 bases and J by 6 bases; unmatched bases: 7. The CDR3 region is CASSLGGTSGEQTQYF. The DNA of the CDR3 is TGCGCCAGCAGCTTAGGTGGGACTAGCGGGGAACAGACCCAGTACTTC.

The chain carries TRBV29-1 and TRBJ2-1; no clear D. This CDR3 has 10 residues. The V end was cut by 6 bases, the J end by 6 bases, with 6 bases between. Germline loops: CDR1 SQVTM, CDR2 ANQGSEA. This CDR3 is CSVLINEQFF. In DNA, the CDR3 is TGCAGCGTGTTAATCAATGAGCAGTTCTTC.

This clone was observed a single time. The V and J genes are TRBV9 and TRBJ2-3, with D possibly matching TRBD1 (5 bases). CDR3 size: 14 residues. The V and J ends lost 0 bases and 5 bases respectively, with 10 bases between them. Germline V gene data show CDR1 as SGDLS and CDR2 as YYNGEE. CDR3: CASSVDRLRDTQYF. The CDR3, as DNA: TGTGCCAGCAGCGTAGACAGGCTAAGAGATACGCAGTATTTT.

V usage is TRBV3-1 (or the pseudogene TRBV3-2) and J usage is TRBJ2-7, with 9 positions matching TRBD2. The CDR3 is made up of 14 amino acids. V gave up 4 bases and J gave up 6 bases; unmatched junction bases: 7. In germline, CDR1 is LGHDT, CDR2 YNNKEL (reference sequence). The chain's CDR3 is CASSPSSGVVEQYF. CDR3 nucleotide sequence: TGTGCCAGCAGCCCCTCTAGCGGGGTCGTCGAGCAGTACTTC.

A single count supports this clone. This chain links TRBV5-1 with TRBJ2-3; D unclear. Trimming stripped 0 bases from V and 2 bases from J, with 22 bases between. Germline loops: CDR1 SGHRS, CDR2 YFSETQ. The CDR3 has 19 residues. CDR3 sequence: CASSLELNRPDAFTDTQYF. In nucleotides, the CDR3 is TGCGCCAGCAGCTTGGAACTGAACAGACCCGACGCCTTCACAGATACGCAGTATTTT.

In its sample, this clone was seen once. The chain has TRBV5-1 and TRBJ2-7; TRBD1 agrees at 8 bases. The CDR3 runs to 16 residues. The V segment lost 2 bases and the J segment 4 bases; nucleotides outside the gene matches: 11. Looked up from germline, CDR1 is SGHRS and CDR2 is YFSETQ. The chain's CDR3 is CASSLIQPGQAYEQYF. The CDR3 DNA reads as TGCGCCAGCAGCTTAATTCAACCGGGACAGGCATACGAGCAGTACTTC.

The V gene is TRBV5-1, the J gene TRBJ2-5; 15 bases are a match to TRBD2. Per the germline V gene, CDR1 is SGHRS and CDR2 is YFSETQ. The CDR3 spans 16 residues. With V trimmed by 4 bases and J by 5 bases, 6 bases remained unmatched. CDR3 sequence: CASSRTSGGAMETQYF. The DNA of the CDR3 is TGCGCCAGCAGCCGGACTAGCGGGGGGGCCATGGAGACCCAGTACTTC.

The gene calls are TRBV19 and TRBJ2-1; 12 bases match TRBD1. Germline V CDR1 and CDR2: LNHDA, SQIVND (reference sequence). The CDR3 is 17 residues long. Trimming took 4 bases from V and 0 from J; bases not matched to a gene: 4. Written as DNA, the CDR3 is TGTGCCAGTAGTACCGGGACAGGGGGCAGCTCCTACAATGAGCAGTTCTTC. It yields the protein CASSTGTGGSSYNEQFF.

The V call is TRBV5-1, the J call TRBJ1-4; D is undetermined. V dropped 0 bases and J dropped 2 bases, with 8 bases sitting between them. In germline, CDR1 is SGHRS, CDR2 YFSETQ. The CDR3 length is 15 residues. The CDR3 reads CASSLEGTTNEKLFF. CDR3 bases: TGCGCCAGCAGCTTGGAAGGCACTACTAATGAAAAACTGTTTTTT.

The genes are TRBV7-2 and TRBJ2-7; perhaps D is TRBD1 or TRBD2 (5 bases each). The CDR3 is 15 amino acids. CDR1 and CDR2 from the germline V gene are SGHTA and FQGNSA. V was trimmed by 0 bases and J by 2 bases, leaving 11 bases between them. The CDR3 DNA sequence: TGTGCCAGCAGCTTAGCCGGGACGGTGACCTACGAGCAGTACTTC. Translation: CASSLAGTVTYEQYF.

The chain carries TRBV24-1 and TRBJ1-2, with D uncertain. Trimming cost V 5 bases and J 4 bases, with 10 bases left between them. The V gene's germline CDR1 is KGHDR and CDR2 SFDVKD. This CDR3 comprises 13 residues. The CDR3 coding sequence is TGTGCCACCAGTGCGACGGTTTCCTATGGCTACACCTTC. Translation: CATSATVSYGYTF.

Note on this clone: Other DNA sequences within the sample encode an identical CDR3. V is TRBV27 and J is TRBJ2-7; TRBD1 or TRBD2 may be the D gene (5 bases each). CDR1 and CDR2 (germline): MNHEY, SMNVEV (reference sequence). The CDR3 extends over 11 amino acids. V was trimmed by 2 bases and J by 6 bases, leaving 5 bases between them. This CDR3 reads CASSLGGEQYF. CDR3 bases: TGTGCCAGCAGTTTAGGGGGCGAGCAGTACTTC.

This sequence joins TRBV30 and TRBJ1-4; D unclear. The CDR3 is 12 residues long. CDR1 is GTSNPN, CDR2 SVGIG, per germline (reference sequence). V lost 3 bases to trimming and J lost 8 bases, with 10 bases between them. The CDR3 region has the DNA TGTGCCTGGAGCCCGGTCGGGGAAAAACTGTTTTTT. This encodes CAWSPVGEKLFF. The complete variable domain, with remaining parts taken from reference TRBV30 and TRBJ1-4, reads SQTIHQWPATLVQPVGSPLSLECTVEGTSNPNLYWYRQAAGRGLQLLFYSVGIGQISSEVPQNLSASRPQDRQFILSSKKLLLSDSGFYLCAWSPVGEKLFFGSGTQLSVL.

The chain has TRBV20-1 and TRBJ2-7, with 8 bases identical to TRBD1. This CDR3 is 17 amino acids long. The V segment lost 3 bases and the J segment 7 bases; nucleotides outside the gene matches: 20. The germline CDR1 and CDR2 sequences are DFQATT and SNEGSKA (reference sequence). The CDR3 nucleotides read TGCAGTGCTAGTAGTCGTCAGGGGGCCCTGGTGACGGGGGAGCAGTACTTC. Protein: CSASSRQGALVTGEQYF.

The rearrangement joins TRBV2 to TRBJ1-6; no definite D call. V gave up 7 bases and J gave up 8 bases, with 9 bases separating them. The CDR3 contains 12 residues. Germline V CDR1 and CDR2: SNHLY, FYNNEI. The CDR3 nucleotides are TGTGCCAGCAAAATTCGGGATTCACCCCTCCACTTT. This sequence encodes CASKIRDSPLHF.

The rearrangement uses TRBV18 and TRBJ2-3; no firm D call. With 6 bases removed from V and 3 bases from J, the gap between germline ends came to 10 bases. Germline lookup yields CDR1 KGHSH and CDR2 LQKENI. CDR3 length: 13 amino acids. The DNA for the CDR3 is TGTGCCAGCTCTTTGGTGGATACAGATACGCAGTATTTT. Protein sequence: CASSLVDTDTQYF. The full variable domain, with the rest looked up from reference TRBV18 and TRBJ2-3, is NAGVMQNPRHLVRRRGQEARLRCSPMKGHSHVYWYRQLPEEGLKFMVYLQKENIIDESGMPKERFSAEFPKEGPSILRIQQVVRGDSAAYFCASSLVDTDTQYFGPGTRLTVL.

The rearrangement uses TRBV6-5 and TRBJ1-2, with a weak D call TRBD1 (5 bases). CDR3 length: 15 amino acids. V shed 0 bases and J shed 5 bases, with 13 bases lying between them. CDR1 and CDR2 from the germline V gene are MNHEY and SVGAGI. CDR3 sequence reads: CASSYSKGPVYGYTF. CDR3 coding DNA: TGTGCCAGCAGTTACTCTAAGGGGCCGGTTTATGGCTACACCTTC.

The genes are TRBV6-5 and TRBJ2-7, with TRBD1 identical over 7 bases. After removal of 6 bases from V and 2 bases from J, the junction contained 10 bases not matched to a gene. Germline lookup yields CDR1 MNHEY and CDR2 SVGAGI. The CDR3 consists of 15 residues. The CDR3 nucleotides are TGTGCCAGCAGATCAACCGGGACAGTCACCTACGAGCAGTACTTC. Amino acid sequence: CASRSTGTVTYEQYF.

The genes are TRBV6-5 and TRBJ2-1, with TRBD2 matching over 9 bases. The germline gives CDR1 MNHEY, CDR2 SVGAGI. The CDR3 consists of 13 residues. With V trimmed by 6 bases and J by 7 bases, 4 bases remained unmatched. CDR3: CASRPSGVNEQFF. The CDR3 DNA sequence: TGTGCCAGCAGGCCTAGCGGGGTAAATGAGCAGTTCTTC.

The chain employs TRBV7-8 and TRBJ2-5; D is possibly TRBD1 (5 bases). Trimming removed 10 bases from V and 4 bases from J, with 16 bases in between. The CDR3 is 13 residues long. Germline CDR1 and CDR2: SGHVS and FQNEAQ. CDR3 residues: CATTVALGETQYF. CDR3 coding DNA: TGTGCCACGACAGTAGCACTCGGAGAGACCCAGTACTTC.

This clone appeared many times. The CDR3 protein is CASSQGANSPLHF. CDR3 in DNA: TGTGCCAGCAGCCAGGGGGCGAATTCACCCCTCCACTTT. This sequence joins TRBV11-1 and TRBJ1-6; TRBD1 agrees at 8 bases. The junction had 1 base not matched to a gene; V was cut back by 5 bases and J by 7 bases. CDR3 length equals 13 residues. Germline V gene sequence: CDR1 SGHAT, CDR2 FQDESV (reference sequence).

DNA for the CDR3: TGTGCCACCAGCAGAGAACAGTCAGGTTCACCCCTCCACTTT. It encodes CATSREQSGSPLHF. The rearrangement links TRBV15 to TRBJ1-6; D gene ambiguous. The CDR3 sequence is 14 residues long. Germline CDR1 is LNHNV and CDR2 is YYDKDF (reference sequence). V was clipped by 0 bases and J by 9 bases, with 9 bases between them.

The table lists this clone with a few counts. CDR3 coding DNA: TGTGCCAGCAGCCAAGGCGGGACTAGCGGGGGAGCCGGTCTCCACACCGGGGAGCTGTTTTTT. It yields the protein CASSQGGTSGGAGLHTGELFF. The V call is TRBV3-1 (or the pseudogene TRBV3-2), the J call TRBJ2-2; 14 nucleotides align to TRBD2. The CDR3 contains 21 residues. CDR1 LGHDT and CDR2 YNNKEL come from the germline V gene (reference sequence). J gave up 3 bases and V 1 base, and 13 bases lay outside the gene matches.